This T cell receptor beta chain is from a study of blood T cell repertoires in COVID-19. Sequenced by immunoSEQ multiplex PCR; TCRdb stores in-frame clones only, minus some. The table lists around 42,000 clones, 70% to 85% of them singletons. This CDR3 is built from 11 residues. Germline V gene sequence: CDR1 MDHEN, CDR2 SYDVKM. V lost 6 bases, J lost 11 bases, and 6 bases stayed unmatched. Sample: peripheral blood. The V gene is TRBV28, the J gene TRBJ1-1; 7 bases fit TRBD1. This receptor was taken from a human donor in a cohort sampled during active COVID-19. CDR3 protein: CASSRQGRAFF. The CDR3 DNA is TGTGCCAGCAGCCGACAGGGAAGGGCTTTCTTT. Supplemented by reference TRBV28 and TRBJ1-1, the full variable domain reads DVKVTQSSRYLVKRTGEKVFLECVQDMDHENMFWYRQDPGLGLRLIYFSYDVKMKEKGDIPEGYSVSREKKERFSLILESASTNQTSMYLCASSRQGRAFFGQGTRLTVV.